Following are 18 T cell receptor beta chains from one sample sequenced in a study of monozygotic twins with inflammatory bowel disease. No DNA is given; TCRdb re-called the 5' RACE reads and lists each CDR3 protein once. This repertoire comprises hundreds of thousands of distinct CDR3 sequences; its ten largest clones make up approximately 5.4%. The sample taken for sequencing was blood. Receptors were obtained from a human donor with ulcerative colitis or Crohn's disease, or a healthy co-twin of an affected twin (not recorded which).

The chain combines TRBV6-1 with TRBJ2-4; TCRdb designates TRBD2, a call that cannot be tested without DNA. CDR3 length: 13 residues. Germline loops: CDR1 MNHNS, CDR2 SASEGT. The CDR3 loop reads CASSDGTRNIQYF.

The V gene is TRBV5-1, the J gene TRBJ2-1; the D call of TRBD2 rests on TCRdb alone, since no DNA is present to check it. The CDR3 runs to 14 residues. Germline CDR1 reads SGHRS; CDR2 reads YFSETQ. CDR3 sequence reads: CASSAGSGIDEQFF.

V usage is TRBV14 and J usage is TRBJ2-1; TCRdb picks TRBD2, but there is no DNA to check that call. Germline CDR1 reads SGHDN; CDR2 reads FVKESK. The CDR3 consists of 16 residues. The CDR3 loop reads CASSQERGRLDGEQFF.

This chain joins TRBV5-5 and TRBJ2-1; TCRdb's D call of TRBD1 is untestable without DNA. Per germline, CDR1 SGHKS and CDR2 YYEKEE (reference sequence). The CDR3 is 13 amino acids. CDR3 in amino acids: CASSFPGQTEQFF.

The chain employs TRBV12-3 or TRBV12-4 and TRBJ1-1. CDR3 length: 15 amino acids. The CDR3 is CASSLGHPMNTEAFF.

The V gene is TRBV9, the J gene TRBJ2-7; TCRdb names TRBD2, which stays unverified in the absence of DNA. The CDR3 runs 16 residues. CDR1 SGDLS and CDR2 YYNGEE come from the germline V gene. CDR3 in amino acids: CASSPMGGSPTYEQYF.

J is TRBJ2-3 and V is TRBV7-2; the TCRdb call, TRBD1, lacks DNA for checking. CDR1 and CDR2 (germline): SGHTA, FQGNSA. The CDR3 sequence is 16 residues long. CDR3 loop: CASSPRPPGASDTQYF.

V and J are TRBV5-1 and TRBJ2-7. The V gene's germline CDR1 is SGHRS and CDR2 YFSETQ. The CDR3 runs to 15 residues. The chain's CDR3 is CASSLGRAVGYEQYF.

This chain's CDR3 is CASSILISAGTGTWEAFF. This chain links TRBV19 with TRBJ1-1; TCRdb's D call, TRBD1, is unchecked because there is no DNA. The CDR3 has 18 amino acids. The V gene's germline CDR1 is LNHDA and CDR2 SQIVND (reference sequence).

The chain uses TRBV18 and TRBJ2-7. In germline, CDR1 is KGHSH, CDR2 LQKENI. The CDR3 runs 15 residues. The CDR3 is CASSSSGTESYEQYF.

The CDR3 loop is CASSDSRGHNTGELFF. The rearrangement links TRBV6-4 to TRBJ2-2; TCRdb designates TRBD1, a call that cannot be tested without DNA. This CDR3 contains 16 residues. Germline values: CDR1 MRHNA, CDR2 SNTAGT.

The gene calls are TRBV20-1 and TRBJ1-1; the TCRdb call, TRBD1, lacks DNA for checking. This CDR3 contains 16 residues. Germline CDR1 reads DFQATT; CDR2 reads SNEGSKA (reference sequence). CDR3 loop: CSAKYRGLSMNTEAFF.

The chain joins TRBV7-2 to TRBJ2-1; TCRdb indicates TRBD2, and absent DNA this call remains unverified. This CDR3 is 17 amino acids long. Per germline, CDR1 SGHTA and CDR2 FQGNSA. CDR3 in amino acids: CASSFRTGTSGRSEHFF.

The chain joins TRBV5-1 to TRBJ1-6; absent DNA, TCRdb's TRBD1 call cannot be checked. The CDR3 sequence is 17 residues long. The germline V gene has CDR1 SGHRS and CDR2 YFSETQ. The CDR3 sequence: CASSGGAGGGRNSPLHF.

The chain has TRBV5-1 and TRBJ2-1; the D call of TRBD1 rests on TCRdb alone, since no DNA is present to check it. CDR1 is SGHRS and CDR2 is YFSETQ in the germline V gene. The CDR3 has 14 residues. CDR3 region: CASSLPGGGAEQFF.

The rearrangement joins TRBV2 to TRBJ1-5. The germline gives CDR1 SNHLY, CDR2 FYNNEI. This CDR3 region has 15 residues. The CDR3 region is CASSEAPAAAVPQHF.

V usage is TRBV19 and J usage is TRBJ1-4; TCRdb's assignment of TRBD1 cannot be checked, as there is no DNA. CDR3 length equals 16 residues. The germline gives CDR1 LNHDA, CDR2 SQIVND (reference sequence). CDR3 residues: CASSTYPDRLNEKLFF.

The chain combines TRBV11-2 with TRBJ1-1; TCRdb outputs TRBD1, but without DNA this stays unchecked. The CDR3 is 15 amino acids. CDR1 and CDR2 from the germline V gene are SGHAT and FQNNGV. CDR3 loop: CASSQRRNVGGEAFF.